The present TCR beta chain was sequenced within a study of beta chain features in type 1 diabetes. Overall study findings and caveats: Significant though moderate, a shortening of TCRB CDR3s appeared in all four CD4+ subsets of Type 1 diabetes patients.

Naive, central memory, regulatory and stem cell-like memory cells within the CD4+ compartment were sorted using CD45RO/CCR7/CD25/CD127/CD95/CD27. Germline assignment: CDR1 MGHRA and CDR2 YSYEKL. Trimming shortened V by 1 base and J by 0 bases, and 7 bases separated the two germline ends. The CDR3 is made up of 14 amino acids. A word on this clone: What it recognizes is unknown.

Expressed TCRB transcripts were sequenced, since all the RNA that had been isolated was reverse transcribed. Sequenced by immunoSEQ multiplex PCR; TCRdb stores in-frame clones only, minus some. In the table there are about 700,000 clones, roughly an eighth of which are singletons. The V and J genes are TRBV4-1 and TRBJ2-7; D is unclear. This TCR was recovered from a man between 18 and 29 years old with type 1 diabetes. Sequencing was carried out using naive CD4+ T cells from blood. CDR3 nucleotide sequence: TGCGCCAGCAGCCAAGTCGCGGTCTCCTACGAGCAGTACTTC. It codes for CASSQVAVSYEQYF.